The following is a T cell receptor (beta chain) sequence with its context. What it binds is not known. The data derive from a study of radiation and T cells in renal cell carcinoma. Study findings and constraints: No pretreatment tumor biopsies were available for baseline clonotypes. In blood, top tumor clones expanded by 2 weeks, shrinking by 4.

Profiled with immunoSEQ multiplex PCR; TCRdb holds only in-frame clones, not every one. The sample shows roughly 170,000 clones, about 87% of them seen only once. Time point noted: blood 4 weeks post-SBRT, at nephrectomy. Treatment here: 15 Gy SBRT to primary tumor, nephrectomy 4 weeks later. Nephrectomy followed 15 Gy stereotactic body radiation by 4 weeks. Clear cell pathology was present in this patient's renal cell carcinoma. CDR1 and CDR2 from the germline V gene are SGHNT and YYREEE (reference sequence). This CDR3 is 15 amino acids long. V dropped 4 bases and J dropped 1; count of bases not matched to a gene: 7.

V gene TRBV5-4 combines with J gene TRBJ2-5; 7 bases agree with TRBD1. The specimen was blood, collected from a patient whose treatment included radiotherapy and nephrectomy. The sequence was obtained from a woman aged 45-59 years with renal cell carcinoma. The CDR3 DNA reads TGTGCCAGCAGCGGATACAGGGGCCGCCAAGAGACCCAGTACTTC. It specifies CASSGYRGRQETQYF.